The T cell receptor (beta chain) under discussion was sequenced for a study of cytomegalovirus exposure and HLA in healthy donors. Germline values: CDR1 SNHLY, CDR2 FYNNEI. The length of the CDR3 is 14 residues. Deletions cut 2 bases from V and 1 base from J, with 8 bases between. In the case of this clone: The antigen remains unidentified.

The study ran its PCR with 60 Vbeta and 13 Jbeta primers. Sequencing used immunoSEQ multiplex PCR; TCRdb keeps in-frame clones, though not all of them. Among 110,000 to 150,000 clones, less than 85% were seen once, and the ten largest hold 4.3%. General study findings and limits: Indistinguishability led to the exclusion of some V segments, TRBV6-2 and TRBV6-3 included.

The specimen was PBMCs. This TCR was sampled from a man between 18 and 35 years old in good health and CMV-seropositive. The chain uses TRBV2 and TRBJ2-5; D ambiguous. Here the CDR3 reads CASSELRFQETQYF. DNA for the CDR3: TGTGCCAGCAGTGAACTCAGATTCCAAGAGACCCAGTACTTC.